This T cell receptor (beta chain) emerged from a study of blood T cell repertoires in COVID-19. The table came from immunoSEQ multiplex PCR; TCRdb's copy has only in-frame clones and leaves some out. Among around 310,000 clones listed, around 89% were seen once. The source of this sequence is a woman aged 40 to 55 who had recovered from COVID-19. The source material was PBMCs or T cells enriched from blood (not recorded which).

CDR3 amino acids: CASSRFALAGAEETQYF. DNA for the CDR3: TGTGCCAGCAGCCGTTTCGCGCTAGCGGGAGCCGAGGAGACCCAGTACTTC. V and J are TRBV7-2 and TRBJ2-5, with 10 bases matching TRBD2. Trimming at V came to 5 bases and at J to 5 bases, leaving 14 bases not matched to a gene. This CDR3 is 17 amino acids long. The germline CDR1 and CDR2 sequences are SGHTA and FQGNSA.